This record looks at one T cell receptor (beta chain) sequence and its context. Antigen specificity is unknown. Vbeta (60) and Jbeta (13) primers were used in the PCR. Here immunoSEQ multiplex PCR was the method, and the copy in TCRdb shows in-frame clones only, minus some. Of 150,000 to 200,000 clones in the sample, 77% were seen once. These data originate in a study of cytomegalovirus exposure and HLA in healthy donors. V gave up 5 bases and J gave up 2 bases; unmatched junction bases: 10. Looked up from germline, CDR1 is SGHTA and CDR2 is FQGNSA. CDR3 length equals 16 residues. Overall study findings and caveats: In all likelihood, a cluster of highly shared sequence variants was a sequencing artifact.

The clonotype comes from a woman aged 25 to 39 in good health and CMV-seropositive. Sequencing input: PBMCs. The V gene is TRBV7-2, the J gene TRBJ2-3, with TRBD1 identical over 7 bases. The DNA for the CDR3 is TGTGCCAGCAGCCCCCAGGGGGTGGGGGCCACAGATACGCAGTATTTT. Its protein is CASSPQGVGATDTQYF.